This TCR beta chain was found in a study of blood T cell repertoires in COVID-19. Study as a whole: In each case, the material was cDNA or gDNA derived from T cells, B-cell-depleted T cells, or PBMCs.

TCRdb keeps only in-frame clones here, not all; method: immunoSEQ multiplex PCR. The repertoire has fewer than 350,000 clones, approximately 88% of them found once; the top ten carry roughly 5%. Participants had their cohort set by participant-reported clinical history. Recovered Cohort 3 donors showed two negative PCRs, clearance, or symptom resolution. V shed 4 bases and J 1 base; nucleotides not matched to a gene: 4. In germline, CDR1 is SGHVS, CDR2 FNYEAQ. This CDR3 has 16 amino acids. The sample was PBMCs or T cells enriched from blood (not recorded which). V gene TRBV7-6 combines with J gene TRBJ2-7; 13 positions agree with TRBD2. This clonotype was sampled from a man aged 60-69 years who had recovered from COVID-19. The CDR3 bases are TGTGCCAGCAGCTCCTGGACTAGCGGGAGTTCCTACGAGCAGTACTTC. Translating it yields CASSSWTSGSSYEQYF.